These 23 T cell receptor beta chains came from one sample sequenced in a study of CD8 T cells in Susac syndrome. RNA amounts of 0.5 to 1 ug underwent reverse transcription with random hexamers. One entry per CDR3 protein, called by TCRdb with MiXCR from the immunoSEQ multiplex PCR reads. The sample lists some 120,000 distinct CDR3 sequences, 90% to 95% occurring once. Sequenced material: CD4+ T cells from PBMCs. These receptors originate from a human donor in good health.

This clonotype was counted a single time. The V and J genes are TRBV23-1 and TRBJ2-7; D may be TRBD1 or TRBD2 (6 bases each). TRBV23-1 is treated as an ORF (open reading frame) with a function not yet certain. V lost 7 bases, J lost 5 bases, and 18 bases lay in between. This CDR3 has 14 residues. The CDR3 bases are TGCGCCAGCACTACCGGAGGGGGGTACCACGAGCAGTACTTC. Translation: CASTTGGGYHEQYF.

This clonotype has only one observation. In DNA form, the CDR3 reads TGCGCCAGCAGCTTTACAGGGGTGGAGGAAAAACTGTTTTTT. It encodes CASSFTGVEEKLFF. The gene calls are TRBV5-1 and TRBJ1-4, with 7 bases identical to TRBD1. CDR3 length: 14 residues. V was pared by 2 bases and J by 8 bases, with 6 bases of the junction left unmatched. Germline CDR1 is SGHRS and CDR2 is YFSETQ.

CDR3 residues: CAERKLNTEAFF. The CDR3 DNA sequence: TGTGCCGAAAGGAAGTTAAACACTGAAGCTTTCTTT. The rearrangement links TRBV30 to TRBJ1-1; D not resolved. V lost 8 bases and J 2 bases, leaving 12 bases between the germline ends. Germline values: CDR1 GTSNPN, CDR2 SVGIG (reference sequence). This CDR3 is built from 12 residues.

The genes are TRBV20-1 and TRBJ2-1; tentatively, D is TRBD2 (6 bases). Germline CDR1 DFQATT, CDR2 SNEGSKA (reference sequence). V lost 7 bases, J lost 5 bases, and 27 bases lay in between. The CDR3 spans 17 residues. The CDR3 region has the DNA TGCAGTGTTGGTGCGGGGTACCGTTCATCCGTTAACAATGAGCAGTTCTTC. Translation: CSVGAGYRSSVNNEQFF.

V usage is TRBV27 and J usage is TRBJ2-1; 9 bases map to TRBD2. Germline CDR1 is MNHEY and CDR2 is SMNVEV (reference sequence). The CDR3 runs 16 residues. The trim removed 5 bases at V and 5 bases at J, leaving 10 bases unmatched. Here the CDR3 reads CASSPGPGLAHNEQFF. CDR3 DNA sequence: TGTGCCAGCAGTCCAGGCCCGGGACTAGCCCACAATGAGCAGTTCTTC.

V gene TRBV5-1 combines with J gene TRBJ2-1, with D possibly being TRBD1 (6 bases). V was clipped by 6 bases and J by 0 bases, with 10 bases between them. The CDR3 spans 14 residues. Germline values: CDR1 SGHRS, CDR2 YFSETQ. The CDR3 DNA is TGCGCCAGCAACCTAGGGGGCTCCTACAATGAGCAGTTCTTC. Amino acids: CASNLGGSYNEQFF.

The chain combines TRBV14 with TRBJ2-5; no firm D call. The CDR3 totals 13 residues. V shed 3 bases and J shed 5 bases, with 10 bases lying between them. Germline loops: CDR1 SGHDN, CDR2 FVKESK. The chain's CDR3 is CASSHYGGETQYF. In DNA, the CDR3 is TGTGCCAGCAGCCACTACGGTGGGGAGACCCAGTACTTC.

The chain has TRBV5-1 and TRBJ2-5, with TRBD2 matching over 13 bases. Germline V lookup: CDR1 SGHRS, CDR2 YFSETQ. The CDR3 extends over 16 amino acids. Trimming cost V 4 bases and J 9 bases; bases outside gene matches: 12. Written as DNA, the CDR3 is TGCGCCAGCAGCCCGGGGACTAGCGGGACTTTTATGGCCCAGTACTTC. This translates into CASSPGTSGTFMAQYF.

The rearrangement joins TRBV2 to TRBJ2-5; D is unclear. Per germline, CDR1 SNHLY and CDR2 FYNNEI. The CDR3 is 13 residues long. V was trimmed by 6 bases and J by 0 bases, leaving 8 bases between them. The chain's CDR3 is CASSPANQETQYF. CDR3 nucleotides: TGTGCCAGCAGCCCAGCGAACCAAGAGACCCAGTACTTC.

The J gene is TRBJ2-7, the V gene TRBV7-9; no firm D call. CDR1 and CDR2 from the germline V gene are SEHNR and FQNEAQ (reference sequence). The CDR3 sequence is 14 residues long. V gave up 0 bases and J gave up 3 bases, with 9 bases separating them. CDR3 sequence reads: CASSLASQRYEQYF. Written as DNA, the CDR3 is TGTGCCAGCAGCTTAGCGTCCCAGCGCTACGAGCAGTACTTC.

The CDR3 region has the DNA TGTGCCAGCAGCCTAAGACCGGGACGGATACAAGAGACCCAGTACTTC. The encoded protein is CASSLRPGRIQETQYF. The V and J genes are TRBV7-2 and TRBJ2-5; D may match TRBD1 or TRBD2 (5 bases each). The CDR3 spans 16 residues. The ends were cut back, 5 bases at V and 2 bases at J, with 18 bases in the middle. Germline V gene lookup returns CDR1 SGHTA and CDR2 FQGNSA.

The chain recombines TRBV18 with TRBJ2-7, with TRBD1 matching 10 bases. CDR3 length: 15 residues. V trimming: 4 bases; J trimming: 3 bases; junction bases outside the gene matches: 6. The germline gives CDR1 KGHSH, CDR2 LQKENI. CDR3 coding DNA: TGTGCCAGCTCACTTCGGGACAGGGGCGGCTACGAGCAGTACTTC. This codes for CASSLRDRGGYEQYF.

This chain uses TRBV10-3 with TRBJ2-1; TRBD2 matches 9 bases. Germline trimming cut 0 bases from V and 6 bases from J; bases unmatched to any gene: 6. Germline V gene sequence: CDR1 ENHRY, CDR2 SYGVKD. This CDR3 is 16 amino acids long. CDR3 loop: CAISESGREGRNEQFF. The CDR3 nucleotides read TGTGCCATCAGTGAGTCCGGGCGGGAGGGCCGCAATGAGCAGTTCTTC.

The J gene is TRBJ1-3, the V gene TRBV12-3 or TRBV12-4, with D perhaps TRBD1 (5 bases). The CDR3 is 16 amino acids. V lost 5 bases and J 0 bases, leaving 14 bases between the germline ends. CDR3 protein: CASSISRAPSGNTIYF. DNA for the CDR3: TGTGCCAGCAGTATCTCCAGGGCACCCTCTGGAAACACCATATATTTT.

The chain recombines TRBV18 with TRBJ2-3; 9 positions match TRBD2. This CDR3 is built from 21 residues. CDR1 is KGHSH and CDR2 is LQKENI in the germline V gene. Unmatched junction bases numbered 23, after V lost 3 bases and J lost 4 bases. The CDR3 protein is CASSPRRVSSGDTSGADTQYF. The CDR3 DNA is TGTGCCAGCTCACCTCGGAGGGTGTCTAGCGGGGATACGTCGGGCGCAGATACGCAGTATTTT.

The J gene is TRBJ2-7, the V gene TRBV11-2; D is uncertain. The V gene's germline CDR1 is SGHAT and CDR2 FQNNGV. V lost 1 base, J lost 6 bases, and 10 bases lay in between. CDR3 length equals 13 residues. CDR3 in DNA: TGTGCCAGCAGCTTAGTTCGCCAGCGCGAGCAGTACTTC. Its protein is CASSLVRQREQYF.

The rearrangement joins TRBV6-5 to TRBJ2-2, with 8 bases matching TRBD1. CDR1 and CDR2 from the germline V gene are MNHEY and SVGAGI. V was pared by 6 bases and J by 5 bases, with 5 bases of the junction left unmatched. The CDR3 is 14 residues long. The CDR3 DNA sequence: TGTGCCAGCAGACGACAGGGGTCGACCGGGGAGCTGTTTTTT. This encodes CASRRQGSTGELFF.

The V gene is TRBV5-1, the J gene TRBJ2-1; 7 bases line up with TRBD2. CDR1 is SGHRS, CDR2 YFSETQ, per germline. V lost 4 bases, J lost 6 bases, and 7 bases stayed unmatched. The CDR3 loop spans 14 amino acids. The CDR3 is CASSLGLEGNEQFF. The CDR3 region has the DNA TGCGCCAGCAGCCTCGGACTAGAGGGCAATGAGCAGTTCTTC.

The chain combines TRBV3-1 with TRBJ2-5; weak D call: TRBD1 (5 bases). Germline V gives CDR1 LGHDT, CDR2 YNNKEL (reference sequence). CDR3 length: 13 amino acids. With 4 bases removed from V and 1 base from J, the gap between germline ends came to 7 bases. CDR3 bases: TGTGCCAGCAGCCTCAGGGCCCAAGAGACCCAGTACTTC. This encodes CASSLRAQETQYF.

The chain uses TRBV10-3 and TRBJ1-1, with TRBD1 as a possible D gene (5 bases). With 0 bases removed from V and 0 bases from J, the gap between germline ends came to 8 bases. CDR3 size: 15 residues. CDR1 is ENHRY and CDR2 is SYGVKD in the germline V gene. The CDR3 bases are TGTGCCATCAGTGAGTCGACAGTCATGAACACTGAAGCTTTCTTT. Translated: CAISESTVMNTEAFF.

CDR3 coding DNA: TGTGCCAGCAGCTTAGCGCACGGCGGGAGGAGGAACACCGGGGAGCTGTTTTTT. Amino acid sequence: CASSLAHGGRRNTGELFF. This chain connects TRBV7-2 to TRBJ2-2, with 8 bases aligning to TRBD2. Germline CDR1 SGHTA, CDR2 FQGNSA. CDR3 length equals 18 residues. J lost 1 base, V lost 0 bases, and 7 bases had no gene match.

This chain uses TRBV18 with TRBJ2-4, with 7 bases identical to TRBD2. Germline CDR1 reads KGHSH; CDR2 reads LQKENI. V dropped 0 bases and J dropped 1; count of bases not matched to a gene: 0. The CDR3 is 15 amino acids. Here the CDR3 reads CASSPPGRAKNIQYF. The CDR3 DNA is TGTGCCAGCTCACCACCCGGGAGGGCCAAAAACATTCAGTACTTC.

J is TRBJ2-1 and V is TRBV4-3; D is unresolved. Germline V gives CDR1 LGHNA, CDR2 YSLEER. Trimming left V 2 bases short and J 0 bases short, with 11 bases between. The CDR3 covers 16 residues. The CDR3 here is CASSQNFWSSYNEQFF. The DNA of the CDR3 is TGCGCCAGCAGCCAAAACTTCTGGAGCTCCTACAATGAGCAGTTCTTC.